The present TCR beta chain was sequenced within a study of beta chain features in type 1 diabetes. Notes on the study in general: Equally in patients and controls, PCR might preferentially amplify shorter templates. There were fewer insertions and more deletions at the VDJ junctions of type 1 diabetes patients.

The investigators reverse transcribed all of the isolated RNA, so they sequenced expressed TCRB transcripts. Repertoires were generated with immunoSEQ multiplex PCR, while TCRdb's copy carries only in-frame clones and drops some. The profile shows hundreds of thousands of clones, 11% to 15% of them singletons. Germline V gene sequence: CDR1 SGHVS, CDR2 FNYEAQ. J was trimmed by 4 bases and V by 4 bases; bases with no gene match: 9. This CDR3 contains 15 residues. A note on this clone: The antigen is not known.

The chain uses TRBV7-6 and TRBJ2-5; TRBD1 matches at 7 bases. This clonotype originated in a man aged 30-40 years in good health. The material sequenced was central memory CD4+ T cells from blood. The CDR3 nucleotides read TGTGCCAGCAGCTCAGAACAGGGGCCGGGAGAGACCCAGTACTTC. Translation gives CASSSEQGPGETQYF.